The 21 T cell receptor beta chains presented below share a single source sample, sequenced in a study of type 1 regulatory T cells. Their cognate antigens are unknown. TCRdb re-called the reads with MiXCR, one entry per CDR3 protein. The repertoire holds 20,000 to 25,000 distinct CDR3 sequences, with 72% as singletons. The sequenced sample consisted of cultured T cells, either the whole culture or a sorted T cell fraction (not recorded which). The subset here: Tr1-enriched cell product generated in vitro against host alloantigens. Receptors were obtained from a human donor in good health.

CDR3 residues: CASSPDREGQPQHF. CDR3 bases: TGTGCCAGCTCACCCGACAGGGAGGGTCAGCCCCAGCATTTT. V gene TRBV18 combines with J gene TRBJ1-5; TRBD1 matches 7 bases. CDR1 and CDR2 (germline): KGHSH, LQKENI. V gave up 3 bases and J gave up 6 bases; unmatched junction bases: 5. CDR3 length: 14 amino acids.

The V and J genes are TRBV19 and TRBJ1-5; D gene ambiguous. V lost 6 bases, J lost 8 bases, and 20 bases lay in between. The CDR3 is 15 residues long. Germline V gene sequence: CDR1 LNHDA, CDR2 SQIVND (reference sequence). The chain's CDR3 is CASSPTGGLGEPQHF. Here the CDR3 DNA reads TGTGCCAGTAGCCCGACCGGCGGGCTCGGGGAGCCCCAGCATTTT.

The chain has TRBV19 and TRBJ1-4, with D uncertain. The CDR3 is 15 amino acids. The V end was cut by 3 bases, the J end by 3 bases, with 11 bases between. Germline CDR1 is LNHDA and CDR2 is SQIVND (reference sequence). The CDR3 bases are TGTGCCAGTAGTATCGGCGGACGTTCTAATGAAAAACTGTTTTTT. It translates to CASSIGGRSNEKLFF.

The V call is TRBV15, the J call TRBJ2-3; D may match TRBD1 or TRBD2 (5 bases each). Trimming pared 5 bases from V and 4 bases from J, leaving 16 bases between. Germline V gene lookup returns CDR1 LNHNV and CDR2 YYDKDF (reference sequence). The CDR3 contains 15 residues. The CDR3 spells CATSRGAEISDTQYF. CDR3 in DNA: TGTGCCACCAGCCGAGGGGCCGAAATCTCAGATACGCAGTATTTT.

The chain has TRBV19 and TRBJ1-1; possible D gene TRBD1, 6 bases. Per germline, CDR1 LNHDA and CDR2 SQIVND (reference sequence). The CDR3 covers 15 residues. V shed 7 bases and J shed 1 base, with 16 bases lying between them. The CDR3, as DNA: TGTGCCAGTACCGAACCCAGGGGTGCGAACACTGAAGCTTTCTTT. It yields the protein CASTEPRGANTEAFF. Combining the CDR3 with reference TRBV19 and TRBJ1-1 gives the whole variable domain DGGITQSPKYLFRKEGQNVTLSCEQNLNHDAMYWYRQDPGQGLRLIYYSQIVNDFQKGDIAEGYSVSREKKESFPLTVTSAQKNPTAFYLCASTEPRGANTEAFFGQGTRLTVV.

The chain employs TRBV5-1 and TRBJ2-1, with D unclear. This CDR3 is 15 amino acids long. Germline V gene data show CDR1 as SGHRS and CDR2 as YFSETQ. V lost 1 base and J lost 3, with 11 bases in between. The CDR3 sequence: CASSLRSRSYNEQFF. CDR3 in DNA: TGCGCCAGCAGCTTGAGGTCGCGGAGCTACAATGAGCAGTTCTTC.

This sequence joins TRBV6-5 and TRBJ2-6; the match to TRBD1 covers 12 bases. The CDR3 is made up of 17 amino acids. J lost 1 base, V lost 6 bases, and 4 bases had no gene match. The germline V gene has CDR1 MNHEY and CDR2 SVGAGI. The CDR3 loop is CASRRDRGRSGANVLTF. CDR3 nucleotides: TGTGCCAGCAGACGGGACAGGGGGCGATCTGGGGCCAACGTCCTGACTTTC.

This rearrangement joins TRBV24-1 to TRBJ1-2; a weak D match, TRBD1 (5 bases). Trimming pared 3 bases from V and 4 bases from J, leaving 17 bases between. Per germline, CDR1 KGHDR and CDR2 SFDVKD. The CDR3 spans 16 residues. In nucleotides, the CDR3 is TGTGCCACCAGTGATGCAACAGCGGGGCAGGGCTATGGCTACACCTTC. This translates into CATSDATAGQGYGYTF.

This clonotype appeared a few times. V usage is TRBV3-1 and J usage is TRBJ2-5; 7 bases map to TRBD1. Germline values: CDR1 LGHDT, CDR2 YNNKEL (reference sequence). After removal of 2 bases from V and 7 bases from J, the junction contained 7 bases not matched to a gene. The CDR3 spans 14 residues. CDR3: CASSQQTGPGTQYF. The CDR3 DNA reads as TGTGCCAGCAGCCAACAGACAGGGCCAGGGACCCAGTACTTC.

The chain joins TRBV12-3 or TRBV12-4 to TRBJ1-5; 8 bases map to TRBD1. The CDR3 contains 15 residues. The V gene end was trimmed by 1 base and the J gene end by 1 base; junction bases not matched to a gene: 0. CDR3 amino acids: CASSLDRGSNQPQHF. Here the CDR3 DNA reads TGTGCCAGCAGTTTAGACAGGGGGAGCAATCAGCCCCAGCATTTT.

The genes are TRBV4-2 and TRBJ1-4; D is ambiguous. Trimming pared 1 base from V and 4 bases from J, leaving 13 bases between. Germline assignment: CDR1 LGHNA and CDR2 YNFKEQ. CDR3 length: 16 residues. Written as DNA, the CDR3 is TGTGCCAGCAGCCAAGCCTTATTTCCCATTAATGAAAAACTGTTTTTT. Encoded protein: CASSQALFPINEKLFF.

This clonotype was counted between two and nine times. The V call is TRBV5-6, the J call TRBJ2-1; the D is unclear. Per the germline V gene, CDR1 is SGHDT and CDR2 is YYEEEE. The CDR3 is 16 residues long. Trimming cost V 0 bases and J 0 bases, with 10 bases left between them. The DNA for the CDR3 is TGTGCCAGCAGCTTGGCCCGGCTTAGCTCCTACAATGAGCAGTTCTTC. It yields the protein CASSLARLSSYNEQFF. Full variable domain (outside the CDR3, taken from reference TRBV5-6 and TRBJ2-1): DAGVTQSPTHLIKTRGQQVTLRCSPKSGHDTVSWYQQALGQGPQFIFQYYEEEERQRGNFPDRFSGHQFPNYSSELNVNALLLGDSALYLCASSLARLSSYNEQFFGPGTRLTVL.

The V gene is TRBV5-4, the J gene TRBJ2-2; no clear D. Germline assignment: CDR1 SGHNT and CDR2 YYREEE (reference sequence). The CDR3 sequence is 14 residues long. Trimming removed 2 bases from V and 1 base from J, with 6 bases in between. The CDR3 reads CASSFWENTGELFF. The CDR3, as DNA: TGTGCCAGCAGCTTCTGGGAGAACACCGGGGAGCTGTTTTTT.

This rearrangement joins TRBV3-1 to TRBJ1-2, with D perhaps TRBD1 (5 bases). The CDR3 contains 15 residues. Trimming took 0 bases from V and 0 from J, leaving 8 bases between them. CDR1 LGHDT and CDR2 YNNKEL come from the germline V gene (reference sequence). For the CDR3, the DNA is TGTGCCAGCAGCCAAGACGGGGGGGCTAACTATGGCTACACCTTC. The encoded protein is CASSQDGGANYGYTF.

The chain has TRBV14 and TRBJ1-3; D not resolved. Germline lookup yields CDR1 SGHDN and CDR2 FVKESK. Trimming left V 0 bases short and J 7 bases short, with 16 bases between. The CDR3 is 16 amino acids. CDR3 amino acids: CASSQDLGPLGNTIYF. Here the CDR3 DNA reads TGTGCCAGCAGCCAAGATCTCGGGCCATTGGGGAACACCATATATTTT.

The chain uses TRBV20-1 and TRBJ2-5, with TRBD1 identical over 9 bases. The J segment lost 4 bases and the V segment lost 2 bases, leaving 5 bases of the junction unmatched. The germline gives CDR1 DFQATT, CDR2 SNEGSKA (reference sequence). CDR3 length: 14 amino acids. The CDR3 coding sequence is TGCAGTGCTAGAAAACAGGGGGCGGGAGAGACCCAGTACTTC. Its translation: CSARKQGAGETQYF.

The chain is built from TRBV11-2 and TRBJ2-1; D is uncertain. The germline V gene encodes CDR1 SGHAT and CDR2 FQNNGV. Deletions cut 5 bases from V and 9 bases from J, with 8 bases between. CDR3 length equals 11 residues. The CDR3 nucleotides are TGTGCCAGCAGCCGTACGGGTGAGCAGTTCTTC. Protein: CASSRTGEQFF.

This chain links TRBV5-5 with TRBJ2-3, with 10 positions matching TRBD2. The CDR3 is 16 amino acids. J lost 5 bases, V lost 1 base, and 7 bases had no gene match. CDR1 SGHKS and CDR2 YYEKEE come from the germline V gene (reference sequence). CDR3 in amino acids: CASSLSGGAGEDTQYF. CDR3 DNA sequence: TGTGCCAGCAGCTTGAGCGGGGGGGCCGGGGAAGATACGCAGTATTTT.

V usage is TRBV12-5 and J usage is TRBJ1-5, with a possible D match to TRBD1 (5 bases). The V and J ends lost 6 bases and 1 base respectively, with 7 bases between them. This CDR3 is built from 13 residues. From germline, CDR1 is LGHNT and CDR2 FRNRAP. CDR3: CASGRDSNQPQHF. In DNA form, the CDR3 reads TGTGCTAGTGGCCGGGACAGCAATCAGCCCCAGCATTTT.

The chain joins TRBV27 to TRBJ2-5, with D perhaps TRBD1 (6 bases). The CDR3 has 17 amino acids. Germline V gene sequence: CDR1 MNHEY, CDR2 SMNVEV (reference sequence). The germline V and J ends were trimmed by 7 bases and 2 bases, with 23 bases remaining between them. CDR3 DNA: TGTGCCAGCACCCTCGACAGGAACCCCCAACGTCAAGAGACCCAGTACTTC. Protein: CASTLDRNPQRQETQYF.

J is TRBJ2-1 and V is TRBV9; 10 nucleotides match TRBD2. Germline assignment: CDR1 SGDLS and CDR2 YYNGEE. The junction had 4 bases not matched to a gene; V was cut back by 2 bases and J by 5 bases. The CDR3 has 15 amino acids. The CDR3 here is CASSVLAGVHNEQFF. For the CDR3, the DNA is TGTGCCAGCAGCGTTCTAGCGGGGGTCCACAATGAGCAGTTCTTC.